The next 20 T cell receptor beta chains were all read from a single sample in a study of cytomegalovirus exposure and HLA in healthy donors. Primers for the PCR totalled 60 Vbeta and 13 Jbeta. The assay was immunoSEQ multiplex PCR, and TCRdb's table has in-frame clones only and misses some. The data contain more than 150,000 clones, 77% of them singletons. Sequencing input: PBMCs. Receptors were obtained from a man younger than 30 in good health and CMV-seronegative.

This clone was seen a few times. This chain joins TRBV6-1 and TRBJ2-6; 10 nucleotides match TRBD1. This CDR3 has 15 amino acids. Germline CDR1 MNHNS, CDR2 SASEGT. Trimming cost V 8 bases and J 0 bases; bases outside gene matches: 1. The CDR3 DNA is TGTGCCAGCCGACAGGGGGCCTCTGGGGCCAACGTCCTGACTTTC. Its protein product is CASRQGASGANVLTF.

The chain links TRBV11-2 to TRBJ2-7, with D tentatively TRBD2 (6 bases). Per germline, CDR1 SGHAT and CDR2 FQNNGV. V dropped 0 bases and J dropped 2 bases, with 20 bases sitting between them. This CDR3 spans 18 amino acids. CDR3 coding DNA: TGTGCCAGCAGCTTAGAGGGGTCGACGGGAGTGAGGCCCTACGAGCAGTACTTC. As protein: CASSLEGSTGVRPYEQYF.

V is TRBV10-1 and J is TRBJ1-2; 8 positions match TRBD1. CDR1 is WNHNN and CDR2 is SYGVQD in the germline V gene (reference sequence). The ends lost 4 bases at V and 8 bases at J; junction bases unmatched: 15. This CDR3 is built from 16 residues. The CDR3 sequence: CASSAGGQNPVIGYTF. CDR3 in DNA: TGCGCCAGCAGTGCAGGGGGCCAAAACCCTGTAATCGGCTACACCTTC.

This clone was found a few times. This rearrangement joins TRBV27 to TRBJ2-7; 7 bases are a match to TRBD2. Germline CDR1 and CDR2: MNHEY and SMNVEV (reference sequence). The CDR3 covers 17 residues. V lost 5 bases to trimming and J lost 4 bases; unmatched junction nucleotides: 17. CDR3 in DNA: TGTGCCAGCAGTATGACTCTAGGGGCGGGAGCTGTATACGAGCAGTACTTC. The encoded protein is CASSMTLGAGAVYEQYF.

J is TRBJ1-5 and V is TRBV30; no definite D call. The V end was cut by 2 bases, the J end by 6 bases, with 14 bases between. There are 14 residues in the CDR3. Germline V CDR1 and CDR2: GTSNPN, SVGIG (reference sequence). The CDR3 loop reads CAWSRLGLSQPQHF. CDR3 bases: TGTGCCTGGAGTCGGCTGGGCCTGAGTCAGCCCCAGCATTTT.

As for this clone: An end of the junction differs from the germline gene, which may be a read error. V gene TRBV7-9 combines with J gene TRBJ1-4; D uncertain. The CDR3 covers 11 residues. From germline, CDR1 is SEHNR and CDR2 FQNEAQ (reference sequence). CDR3 residues: CSSSSMEKLFF. CDR3 nucleotide sequence: TGTTCCAGCAGCTCCATGGAAAAACTGTTTTTT.

CDR3 residues: CASTPPGTSVQETQYF. In DNA form, the CDR3 reads TGTGCCAGCACCCCTCCCGGGACTAGCGTCCAAGAGACCCAGTACTTC. The chain is built from TRBV7-9 and TRBJ2-5, with TRBD2 matching over 10 bases. V trimming: 7 bases; J trimming: 1 base; junction bases outside the gene matches: 9. CDR1 and CDR2 (germline): SEHNR, FQNEAQ (reference sequence). This CDR3 is 16 amino acids long. The full variable domain, in which reference TRBV7-9 and TRBJ2-5 provide the parts outside the CDR3, is DTGVSQNPRHKITKRGQNVTFRCDPISEHNRLYWYRQTLGQGPEFLTYFQNEAQLEKSRLLSDRFSAERPKGSFSTLEIQRTEQGDSAMYLCASTPPGTSVQETQYFGPGTRLLVL.

This clone was found once. The V gene is TRBV6-6, the J gene TRBJ1-2; possibly TRBD1 for D (6 bases). The CDR3 runs 15 residues. From germline, CDR1 is MNHNY and CDR2 SVGAGI (reference sequence). Trimming left V 4 bases short and J 2 bases short, with 14 bases between. The CDR3 DNA sequence: TGTGCCAGCAGTTCGCCGGCACAGGGCAACTATGGCTACACCTTC. Its translation: CASSSPAQGNYGYTF.

The chain has TRBV29-1 and TRBJ2-5; 7 bases fit TRBD1. The CDR3 sequence is 14 residues long. V was pared by 7 bases and J by 5 bases, with 13 bases of the junction left unmatched. Per the germline V gene, CDR1 is SQVTM and CDR2 is ANQGSEA. CDR3 residues: CSADTGTVGETQYF. The CDR3, as DNA: TGCAGCGCTGATACCGGGACAGTAGGGGAGACCCAGTACTTC.

The V call is TRBV30, the J call TRBJ1-6; a possible D gene is TRBD1 (5 bases). Trimming shortened V by 3 bases and J by 7 bases, and 16 bases separated the two germline ends. The germline gives CDR1 GTSNPN, CDR2 SVGIG (reference sequence). This CDR3 contains 15 residues. CDR3 sequence: CAWSASTGDNSPLHF. In DNA, the CDR3 is TGTGCCTGGAGCGCCTCTACAGGAGACAATTCACCCCTCCACTTT.

The chain joins TRBV18 to TRBJ1-2; 9 bases match TRBD1. Germline CDR1 reads KGHSH; CDR2 reads LQKENI. V lost 3 bases to trimming and J lost 6 bases; unmatched junction nucleotides: 11. This CDR3 contains 16 residues. The DNA for the CDR3 is TGTGCCAGCTCACCCATAACCCCGGGACAGGGCGATGGCTACACCTTC. Protein sequence: CASSPITPGQGDGYTF.

In this sample, this clone turned up a few times. The rearrangement links TRBV25-1 to TRBJ2-7; 10 bases are a match to TRBD1. Germline V gene data show CDR1 as MGHDK and CDR2 as SYGVNS. Germline trimming cut 8 bases from V and 3 bases from J; bases unmatched to any gene: 7. CDR3 size: 14 residues. CDR3 sequence (DNA): TGTGCCAGCTCTGATGGGACAGGGGACTACGAGCAGTACTTC. This codes for CASSDGTGDYEQYF.

This clone showed up just a few times. The rearrangement links TRBV19 to TRBJ2-1, with a tentative D call TRBD2 (6 bases). The V end was cut by 5 bases, the J end by 8 bases, with 19 bases between. From germline, CDR1 is LNHDA and CDR2 SQIVND (reference sequence). The CDR3 is 15 amino acids. Here the CDR3 reads CASSPQLALGHEQFF. The DNA of the CDR3 is TGTGCCAGTAGTCCCCAACTAGCCTTGGGTCATGAGCAGTTCTTC. Full variable domain (outside the CDR3, taken from reference TRBV19 and TRBJ2-1): DGGITQSPKYLFRKEGQNVTLSCEQNLNHDAMYWYRQDPGQGLRLIYYSQIVNDFQKGDIAEGYSVSREKKESFPLTVTSAQKNPTAFYLCASSPQLALGHEQFFGPGTRLTVL.

This chain joins TRBV23-1 and TRBJ2-1; the D gene is possibly TRBD2 (5 bases). Being an ORF, TRBV23-1 has a function that is uncertain. V lost 3 bases, J lost 6 bases, and 15 bases lay in between. This CDR3 has 15 amino acids. The CDR3 loop is CASSHVPLVSNEQFF. CDR3 DNA: TGCGCCAGCAGTCACGTTCCACTAGTTTCCAATGAGCAGTTCTTC.

The rearrangement uses TRBV19 and TRBJ1-5, with 7 bases identical to TRBD1. The J segment lost 7 bases and the V segment lost 6 bases, leaving 9 bases of the junction unmatched. Germline V gives CDR1 LNHDA, CDR2 SQIVND (reference sequence). CDR3 length equals 14 residues. The CDR3 reads CASSFEGAWQPQHF. The CDR3 coding sequence is TGTGCCAGTAGCTTTGAGGGGGCTTGGCAGCCCCAGCATTTT. The full variable domain, rest sourced from reference TRBV19 and TRBJ1-5, is DGGITQSPKYLFRKEGQNVTLSCEQNLNHDAMYWYRQDPGQGLRLIYYSQIVNDFQKGDIAEGYSVSREKKESFPLTVTSAQKNPTAFYLCASSFEGAWQPQHFGDGTRLSIL.

This clone was counted a few times. DNA of the CDR3: TGTGCCAGCAGCCCCCACTGGGGAGCGGGGGGGCCCTACAATGAGCAGTTCTTC. It is translated as CASSPHWGAGGPYNEQFF. The V gene is TRBV13, the J gene TRBJ2-1; 10 nucleotides agree with TRBD2. Germline CDR1 PRHDT, CDR2 FYEKMQ (reference sequence). Trimming took 5 bases from V and 2 from J; bases not matched to a gene: 12. This CDR3 contains 18 residues.

A few counts support this clone. The rearrangement uses TRBV19 and TRBJ2-3, with D possibly matching TRBD1 (6 bases). CDR3 length equals 15 residues. The V gene's germline CDR1 is LNHDA and CDR2 SQIVND (reference sequence). With 6 bases removed from V and 2 bases from J, the gap between germline ends came to 15 bases. The CDR3 DNA sequence: TGTGCCAGTAGGGGGCGCGAGGGGGTCACAGATACGCAGTATTTT. Protein sequence: CASRGREGVTDTQYF.

The chain has TRBV6-5 and TRBJ2-7, with TRBD2 as a possible D gene (6 bases). Germline V gene lookup returns CDR1 MNHEY and CDR2 SVGAGI. Between the trimmed V and J ends, which lost 3 bases and 0 bases, there was a span of 12 bases. The CDR3 consists of 15 residues. This chain's CDR3 is CASSYTGGTSYEQYF. In nucleotides, the CDR3 is TGTGCCAGCAGTTATACTGGCGGGACCTCCTACGAGCAGTACTTC.

The CDR3 protein is CASSHGGGTSGRDTQYF. The DNA for the CDR3 is TGTGCCAGCAGCCACGGGGGCGGGACTAGCGGGAGGGATACGCAGTATTTT. The rearrangement links TRBV9 to TRBJ2-3, with TRBD2 matching over 15 bases. From germline, CDR1 is SGDLS and CDR2 YYNGEE. This CDR3 has 17 amino acids. The V gene end was trimmed by 4 bases and the J gene end by 6 bases; junction bases not matched to a gene: 9.

This clone showed up just a few times. The V gene is TRBV4-2, the J gene TRBJ2-1; TRBD2 matches 10 bases. Germline V CDR1 and CDR2: LGHNA, YNFKEQ. The CDR3 consists of 17 residues. The ends lost 1 base at V and 0 bases at J; junction bases unmatched: 3. Here the CDR3 reads CASSQGLAGASYNEQFF. In DNA form, the CDR3 reads TGTGCCAGCAGCCAAGGGCTAGCGGGAGCCTCCTACAATGAGCAGTTCTTC.